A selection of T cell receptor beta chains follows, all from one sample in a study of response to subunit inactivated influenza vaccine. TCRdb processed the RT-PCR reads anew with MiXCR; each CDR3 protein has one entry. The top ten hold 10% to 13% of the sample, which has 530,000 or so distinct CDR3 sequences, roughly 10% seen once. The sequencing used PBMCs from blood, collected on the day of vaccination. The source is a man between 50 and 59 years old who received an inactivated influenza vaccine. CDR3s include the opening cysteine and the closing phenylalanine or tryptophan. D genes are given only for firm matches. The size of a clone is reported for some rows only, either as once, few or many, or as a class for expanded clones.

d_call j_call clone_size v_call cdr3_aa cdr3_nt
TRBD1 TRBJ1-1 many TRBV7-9 CASSFGQAPEAFF TGTGCCAGCAGCTTTGGACAGGCGCCCGAAGCTTTCTTT
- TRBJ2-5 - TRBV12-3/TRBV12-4 CASKGDLQETQYF TGTGCCAGCAAAGGGGACCTCCAAGAGACCCAGTACTTC
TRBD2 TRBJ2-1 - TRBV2 CAFSHPPWREGFYNEQFF TGTGCCTTCAGTCATCCTCCTTGGCGGGAGGGCTTCTACAATGAGCAGTTCTTC
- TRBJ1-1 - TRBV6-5 CASSYEGFQAFF TGTGCCAGCAGTTACGAGGGGTTCCAAGCTTTCTTT
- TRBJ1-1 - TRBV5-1 CASSFGQLTEAFF TGCGCCAGCAGCTTCGGACAGCTCACTGAAGCTTTCTTT
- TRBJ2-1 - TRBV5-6 CASSLRGAKTYNEQFF TGTGCCAGCAGCTTAAGGGGGGCCAAAACCTACAATGAGCAGTTCTTC
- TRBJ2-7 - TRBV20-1 CSARVLVAGGLYEQYF TGCAGTGCTAGAGTCCTGGTGGCAGGGGGGCTCTACGAGCAGTACTTC
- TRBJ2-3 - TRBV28 CASSFPQGLTDTQYF TGTGCCAGCAGTTTCCCACAGGGACTCACAGATACGCAGTATTTT
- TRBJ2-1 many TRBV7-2 CASSLAHSGVYNEQFF TGTGCCAGCAGCTTAGCCCATAGCGGAGTCTACAATGAGCAGTTCTTC
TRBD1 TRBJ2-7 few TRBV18 CASSATGVGEQYF TGTGCCAGCTCAGCGACAGGGGTTGGCGAGCAGTACTTC
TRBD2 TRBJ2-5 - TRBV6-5 CASSYVASGETQYF TGTGCCAGCAGTTACGTTGCTAGCGGAGAGACCCAGTACTTC
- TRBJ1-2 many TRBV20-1 CSARDQGVYGYTF TGCAGTGCTAGAGATCAGGGAGTTTATGGCTACACCTTC
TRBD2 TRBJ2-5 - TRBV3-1 CASSQVRGGGETQYF TGTGCCAGCAGCCAAGTCCGGGGGGGCGGTGAGACCCAGTACTTC
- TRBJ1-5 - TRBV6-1 CASSEHSNQPQHF TGTGCCAGCAGCGAACATAGCAATCAGCCCCAGCATTTT
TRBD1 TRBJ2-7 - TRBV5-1 CASSLSGTGENEQYF TGCGCCAGCAGCTTATCCGGGACAGGGGAGAACGAGCAGTACTTC
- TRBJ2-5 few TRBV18 CASSPTLSRQQETQYF TGTGCCAGCTCACCTACGCTTTCCAGGCAGCAAGAGACCCAGTACTTC
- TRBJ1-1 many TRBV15 CATSSGVMTMNTEAFF TGTGCCACCAGCTCCGGGGTAATGACTATGAACACTGAAGCTTTCTTT
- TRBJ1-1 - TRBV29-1 CSVGRRSNTEAFF TGCAGCGTTGGACGGAGATCCAACACTGAAGCTTTCTTT
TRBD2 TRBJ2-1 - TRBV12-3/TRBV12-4 CASSGTSGLYNEQFF TGTGCCAGCAGTGGGACTAGCGGGTTGTACAATGAGCAGTTCTTC
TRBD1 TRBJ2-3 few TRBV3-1 CASSSGGARTDTQYF TGTGCCAGCAGTTCAGGGGGCGCAAGGACAGATACGCAGTATTTT
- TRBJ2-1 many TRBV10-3 CATRTGINEQFF TGTGCCACCAGAACAGGGATCAATGAGCAGTTCTTC
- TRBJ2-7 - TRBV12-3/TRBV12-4 CASSFLGEVYEQYF TGTGCCAGCAGTTTTCTGGGGGAGGTTTACGAGCAGTACTTC
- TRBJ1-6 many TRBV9 CASSVATANSPLHF TGTGCCAGCAGCGTAGCCACAGCTAATTCACCCCTCCACTTT
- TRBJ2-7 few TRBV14 CASSPLRDPKREQYF TGTGCCAGCAGCCCCCTCCGGGACCCCAAGCGGGAGCAGTACTTC
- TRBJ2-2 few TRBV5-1 CASSLDLQGPGELFF TGCGCCAGCAGCTTGGACTTACAGGGCCCCGGGGAGCTGTTTTTT
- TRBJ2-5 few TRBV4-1 CASSQVGQNQETQYF TGCGCCAGCAGCCAAGTTGGCCAGAACCAAGAGACCCAGTACTTC
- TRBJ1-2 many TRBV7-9 CASSLVAYGYTF TGTGCCAGCAGCTTAGTCGCGTATGGCTACACCTTC
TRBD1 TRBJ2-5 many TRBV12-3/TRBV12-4 CASSPDRGETQYF TGTGCCAGCAGTCCGGACAGGGGGGAGACCCAGTACTTC
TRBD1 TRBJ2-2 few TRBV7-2 CASSSQGAPAGELFF TGTGCCAGCAGCTCTCAGGGGGCTCCGGCCGGGGAGCTGTTTTTT
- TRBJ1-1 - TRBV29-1 CSVLVRKIMNTEAFF TGCAGCGTTCTCGTTCGGAAAATTATGAACACTGAAGCTTTCTTT
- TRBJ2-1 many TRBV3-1 CASSQDFPSSYNEQFF TGTGCCAGCAGCCAAGATTTCCCTAGCTCCTACAATGAGCAGTTCTTC
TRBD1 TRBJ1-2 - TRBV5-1 CASRPEGTGTYGYTF TGCGCCAGCAGGCCGGAGGGGACAGGGACATATGGCTACACCTTC
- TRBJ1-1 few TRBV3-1 CASSQGVAGNTEAFF TGTGCCAGCAGCCAAGGAGTAGCAGGGAACACTGAAGCTTTCTTT
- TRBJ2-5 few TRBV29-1 CSVRRGQETQYF TGCAGCGTCCGCAGGGGTCAAGAGACCCAGTACTTC
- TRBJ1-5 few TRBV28 CASTYGVSGQPQHF TGTGCCAGCACCTACGGGGTGTCGGGGCAGCCCCAGCATTTT
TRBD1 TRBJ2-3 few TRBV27 CASTRTGKSTDTQYF TGTGCCAGCACCCGGACAGGAAAATCCACAGATACGCAGTATTTT
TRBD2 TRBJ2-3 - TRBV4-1 CASSQGTSGGTDTQYF TGCGCCAGCAGCCAAGGGACTAGCGGGGGCACAGATACGCAGTATTTT
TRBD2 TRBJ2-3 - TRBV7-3 CASSLLGTSGSDGDTQYF TGTGCCAGCAGCTTATTAGGGACTAGCGGGAGTGATGGAGATACGCAGTATTTT
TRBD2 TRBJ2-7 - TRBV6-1 CASRRTSDRTYEQYF TGTGCCAGCAGGCGCACTAGCGATCGAACCTACGAGCAGTACTTC
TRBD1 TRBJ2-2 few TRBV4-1 CASSLEDRGVWTGELFF TGCGCCAGCAGCCTTGAGGACAGGGGGGTATGGACCGGGGAGCTGTTTTTT
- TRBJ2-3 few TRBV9 CASSVAGQGGGDTQYF TGTGCCAGCAGCGTAGCTGGGCAGGGGGGTGGGGATACGCAGTATTTT
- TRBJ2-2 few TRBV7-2 CASSDSRELFF TGTGCCAGCAGTGACAGCCGGGAGCTGTTTTTT
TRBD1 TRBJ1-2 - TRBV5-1 CASSLGGGGAYGYTF TGCGCCAGCAGCTTGGGTGGAGGGGGCGCCTATGGCTACACCTTC
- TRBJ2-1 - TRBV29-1 CSVYRGTFNNEQFF TGCAGCGTATATCGAGGGACCTTCAACAATGAGCAGTTCTTC
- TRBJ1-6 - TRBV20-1 CSAFAVNNSPLHF TGCAGTGCCTTCGCCGTTAATAATTCACCCCTCCACTTT
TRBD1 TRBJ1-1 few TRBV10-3 CAIGTGVTTEAFF TGTGCCATCGGGACAGGGGTGACCACTGAAGCTTTCTTT
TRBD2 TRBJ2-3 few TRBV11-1 CASSAAEGAGGRLDTQYF TGTGCCAGCAGCGCGGCCGAGGGAGCGGGAGGCCGGTTGGATACGCAGTATTTT
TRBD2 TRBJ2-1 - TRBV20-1 CSANGGGANEQFF TGCAGTGCTAACGGCGGGGGGGCCAATGAGCAGTTCTTC
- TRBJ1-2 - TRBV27 CASSRGYGDGYTF TGTGCCAGCAGCAGGGGTTACGGCGATGGCTACACCTTC
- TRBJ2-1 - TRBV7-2 CASARRANEQFF TGTGCCAGCGCCCGGCGGGCCAATGAGCAGTTCTTC
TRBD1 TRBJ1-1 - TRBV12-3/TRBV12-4 CASSSRQGRTTEAFF TGTGCCAGCAGTTCCCGACAGGGAAGGACCACTGAAGCTTTCTTT
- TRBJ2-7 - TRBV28 CASRTGSSASEQYF TGTGCCAGCAGAACCGGGTCATCAGCCTCCGAGCAGTACTTC
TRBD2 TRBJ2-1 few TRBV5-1 CASSLTSGSGYNEQFF TGCGCCAGCAGCCTCACTAGCGGGAGCGGGTACAATGAGCAGTTCTTC
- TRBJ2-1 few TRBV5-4 CASSKQISPGRNTNEQFF TGTGCCAGCAGCAAACAGATCTCCCCGGGACGTAATACCAATGAGCAGTTCTTC
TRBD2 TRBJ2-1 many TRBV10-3 CAISETSGSRSYNEQFF TGTGCCATCAGTGAGACTAGCGGGAGTAGGTCCTACAATGAGCAGTTCTTC
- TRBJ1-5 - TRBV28 CASSFGGWAGERPQHF TGTGCCAGCAGTTTTGGAGGTTGGGCAGGGGAAAGGCCCCAGCATTTT
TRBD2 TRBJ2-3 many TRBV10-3 CAISESGGSADTQYF TGTGCCATCAGTGAGTCCGGGGGGAGCGCAGATACGCAGTATTTT
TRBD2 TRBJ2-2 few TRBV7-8 CASSLAQKLAVGELFF TGTGCCAGCAGCTTAGCGCAAAAACTAGCGGTCGGGGAGCTGTTTTTT
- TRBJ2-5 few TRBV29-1 CSVGWGPPGEETQYF TGCAGCGTTGGTTGGGGGCCTCCGGGGGAAGAGACCCAGTACTTC
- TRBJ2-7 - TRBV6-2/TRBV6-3 CASRGDGTRSYEQYF TGTGCCAGCAGGGGGGACGGAACCAGATCCTACGAGCAGTACTTC